Shown below are 32 T cell receptor beta chains from a single sample sequenced in a study of Tregs in tolerant kidney transplant recipients. The method was immunoSEQ multiplex PCR; TCRdb's version includes in-frame clones alone and lacks a portion of them. The data contain 54,000 or so clones, roughly nine tenths of them singletons. Related graft donors supplied nonmyeloablative bone marrow transplants, and mixed chimerism was transient. Sequencing used CD8+ T cells from blood (PBMCs), obtained 24 months after the transplant. These receptor sequences come from a human patient who received a combined kidney and bone marrow transplant. Some T cells may be provided by the graft donor.

This clone was seen just once. V and J are TRBV23-1 and TRBJ2-1; D might be TRBD1 (5 bases). TRBV23-1 is noted as an ORF with a role that remains uncertain. This CDR3 comprises 17 residues. Trimming removed 4 bases from V and 0 bases from J, with 16 bases in between. The CDR3 loop is CASSRHQGPSSYNEQFF. CDR3 DNA sequence: TGCGCCAGCAGTCGTCACCAGGGCCCAAGCTCCTACAATGAGCAGTTCTTC.

This rearrangement joins TRBV5-3 to TRBJ1-5; no definite D call. TRBV5-3 is an ORF; its function is uncertain. Trimming cost V 4 bases and J 7 bases, with 9 bases left between them. The CDR3 has 12 residues. CDR3 sequence: CARSLVSQPQHF. The CDR3, as DNA: TGTGCCAGAAGCCTAGTTTCACAGCCCCAGCATTTT.

J is TRBJ2-5 and V is TRBV28; 8 bases match TRBD1. The DNA end favors TRBJ2-7, so the J call may be wrong. From germline, CDR1 is MDHEN and CDR2 SYDVKM. CDR3 length: 15 residues. The CDR3 protein is CASSSRQGKAYEQYF. CDR3 coding DNA: TGTGCCAGCAGCTCCAGACAGGGGAAAGCCTACGAGCAGTACTTC.

The chain employs TRBV4-3 and TRBJ1-2, with 10 nucleotides matching TRBD1. Germline CDR1 is LGHNA and CDR2 is YSLEER. V was pared by 4 bases and J by 5 bases, with 4 bases of the junction left unmatched. The CDR3 is 14 residues long. The CDR3: CASSPGQGPYGYTF. DNA for the CDR3: TGCGCCAGCAGCCCGGGACAGGGGCCTTATGGCTACACCTTC.

In DNA, the CDR3 is TGTGCCAGCAGCAAAGTTTATTCCGGGACAGCTGGAAACACCATATATTTT. Translating gives CASSKVYSGTAGNTIYF. The genes are TRBV21-1 and TRBJ1-3; the D call in the table, TRBD1, was not verified against the DNA. TRBV21-1 corresponds to a pseudogene. The CDR3 is 17 residues long.

As for this clone: Additional DNA sequences in this sample encode the identical CDR3. The chain has TRBV23-1 and TRBJ1-5; the match to TRBD1 covers 10 bases. TRBV23-1 is marked as an open reading frame, function uncertain. This CDR3 has 21 residues. The J segment lost 0 bases and the V segment lost 2 bases, leaving 16 bases of the junction unmatched. The CDR3 loop reads CASSQGTGDLPHSYSNQPQHF. The CDR3 DNA reads TGCGCCAGCAGTCAAGGGACAGGGGACCTCCCTCACAGTTATAGCAATCAGCCCCAGCATTTT.

This chain uses TRBV7-2 with TRBJ1-1; 9 bases are a match to TRBD1. From germline, CDR1 is SGHTA and CDR2 FQGNSA. V dropped 5 bases and J dropped 4; count of bases not matched to a gene: 8. This CDR3 comprises 15 residues. The CDR3 reads CASSTTGGAGTEAFF. In DNA form, the CDR3 reads TGTGCCAGCAGCACCACAGGGGGCGCAGGCACTGAAGCTTTCTTT.

This clone was counted once. The genes are TRBV10-3 and TRBJ2-3; 7 bases map to TRBD2. V lost 8 bases, J lost 0 bases, and 11 bases stayed unmatched. CDR1 ENHRY and CDR2 SYGVKD come from the germline V gene. There are 16 residues in the CDR3. The CDR3 nucleotides are TGTGCCATCGGGGGGGGGACTTCTACTAGCACAGATACGCAGTATTTT. Translation: CAIGGGTSTSTDTQYF.

This clone showed up just once. The chain has TRBV19 and TRBJ2-7; 10 bases align to TRBD1. The junction had 3 bases not matched to a gene; V was cut back by 5 bases and J by 2 bases. The CDR3 has 14 amino acids. Germline V gene lookup returns CDR1 LNHDA and CDR2 SQIVND (reference sequence). In DNA, the CDR3 is TGTGCCAGTAGTTGGGGACAGGGGACCTACGAGCAGTACTTC. Residues: CASSWGQGTYEQYF.

The CDR3, as DNA: TGTGCCAGCAGTGAAAGCGGGGGAAAATTCTACGAGCAGTACTTC. It is translated as CASSESGGKFYEQYF. The chain is built from TRBV2 and TRBJ2-7; 8 bases agree with TRBD2. This CDR3 region has 15 residues. In germline, CDR1 is SNHLY, CDR2 FYNNEI. With 2 bases clipped from V and 3 bases from J, the junction kept 6 bases outside the gene matches.

J is TRBJ2-1 and V is TRBV7-9; 8 positions agree with TRBD2. The germline V gene encodes CDR1 SEHNR and CDR2 FQNEAQ (reference sequence). The CDR3 extends over 16 amino acids. V trimming: 5 bases; J trimming: 1 base; junction bases outside the gene matches: 7. This CDR3 is CASSPAGGASYNEQFF. The CDR3 nucleotides are TGTGCCAGCAGCCCGGCGGGGGGCGCGTCCTACAATGAGCAGTTCTTC.

The J gene is TRBJ2-7, the V gene TRBV9; D is unclear. The CDR3 is made up of 13 amino acids. Trimming took 2 bases from V and 0 from J, leaving 6 bases between them. Germline loops: CDR1 SGDLS, CDR2 YYNGEE. This CDR3 reads CASSVGDSYEQYF. CDR3 nucleotides: TGTGCCAGCAGCGTCGGAGACTCCTACGAGCAGTACTTC.

V and J are TRBV7-9 and TRBJ2-7, with 11 bases matching TRBD1. CDR3 size: 14 residues. Germline assignment: CDR1 SEHNR and CDR2 FQNEAQ (reference sequence). V dropped 3 bases and J dropped 3; count of bases not matched to a gene: 1. CDR3: CASSFGTGGYEQYF. The CDR3 bases are TGTGCCAGCAGCTTCGGGACAGGGGGCTACGAGCAGTACTTC.

This chain connects TRBV4-3 to TRBJ2-1, with D possibly being TRBD1 (5 bases). The CDR3 runs 15 residues. V lost 0 bases, J lost 5 bases, and 11 bases lay in between. CDR1 and CDR2 (germline): LGHNA, YSLEER. CDR3 residues: CASSQEARQNNEQFF. The CDR3 DNA follows: TGCGCCAGCAGCCAAGAAGCGAGACAGAACAATGAGCAGTTCTTC.

This sequence joins TRBV20-1 and TRBJ2-2; D gene unclear. Trimming pared 5 bases from V and 5 bases from J, leaving 6 bases between. The CDR3 extends over 11 amino acids. Germline values: CDR1 DFQATT, CDR2 SNEGSKA (reference sequence). The CDR3 protein is CSAPATGELFF. For the CDR3, the DNA is TGCAGTGCTCCCGCGACCGGGGAGCTGTTTTTT.

The V and J genes are TRBV15 and TRBJ2-1; tentative D call: TRBD2 (6 bases). Germline V gives CDR1 LNHNV, CDR2 YYDKDF (reference sequence). V lost 5 bases and J 0 bases, leaving 11 bases between the germline ends. The CDR3 totals 15 residues. The CDR3 region has the DNA TGTGCCACCAGCTCCCGGGACTTCTCCTACAATGAGCAGTTCTTC. Translating it yields CATSSRDFSYNEQFF.

The gene calls are TRBV11-2 and TRBJ1-1; D gene unclear. In germline, CDR1 is SGHAT, CDR2 FQNNGV. The CDR3 contains 12 residues. Trimming took 6 bases from V and 6 from J, leaving 11 bases between them. CDR3 nucleotides: TGTGCCAGCAGTGAGGGCTACGCTGAAGCTTTCTTT. Encoded protein: CASSEGYAEAFF.

In its sample, this clone was seen once. The chain recombines TRBV7-8 with TRBJ2-3; 7 bases align to TRBD2. With V trimmed by 1 base and J by 12 bases, 25 bases remained unmatched. Per germline, CDR1 SGHVS and CDR2 FQNEAQ. This CDR3 comprises 19 residues. CDR3 in DNA: TGTGCCAGCAGCTTAGGTCTTATCGAAATCGGCGGGAGTGGAGGCGTCCAGTATTTT. Its protein is CASSLGLIEIGGSGGVQYF.

The chain uses TRBV28 and TRBJ2-7, with a possible D match to TRBD1 (6 bases). The germline V and J ends were trimmed by 5 bases and 2 bases, with 10 bases remaining between them. Germline V gene data show CDR1 as MDHEN and CDR2 as SYDVKM. This CDR3 contains 13 residues. The CDR3 nucleotides are TGTGCCAGCAGTCGCGGACAGCCCTACGAGCAGTACTTC. Residues: CASSRGQPYEQYF.

The V and J genes are TRBV9 and TRBJ1-2; 7 nucleotides align to TRBD1. The CDR3 consists of 14 residues. V was pared by 3 bases and J by 0 bases, with 2 bases of the junction left unmatched. The germline V gene encodes CDR1 SGDLS and CDR2 YYNGEE. The CDR3 is CASSGQGPNYGYTF. CDR3 DNA sequence: TGTGCCAGCAGCGGACAGGGTCCTAACTATGGCTACACCTTC.

The V gene is TRBV19, the J gene TRBJ2-5, with D hard to call. With 1 base removed from V and 7 bases from J, the gap between germline ends came to 4 bases. The CDR3 spans 11 residues. CDR1 and CDR2 (germline): LNHDA, SQIVND (reference sequence). This chain's CDR3 is CASSIGRTQYF. The CDR3 DNA reads TGTGCCAGTAGTATAGGTCGGACCCAGTACTTC.

This sequence joins TRBV5-8 and TRBJ2-2, with D maybe TRBD1 (5 bases). Germline V lookup: CDR1 SGHTS, CDR2 YDEGEE. Trimming removed 2 bases at V and 4 bases at J, with 15 bases between. This CDR3 spans 16 amino acids. For the CDR3, the DNA is TGTGCCAGCAGCTTATTATACGAGACAGCCACCGGGGAGCTGTTTTTT. It encodes CASSLLYETATGELFF.

The chain's CDR3 is CASSAQLGRGPYEQYF. CDR3 bases: TGTGCCAGCAGTGCACAATTGGGCAGGGGACCTTACGAGCAGTACTTC. The chain recombines TRBV27 with TRBJ2-7; TRBD1 is a possible D gene (6 bases). The germline gives CDR1 MNHEY, CDR2 SMNVEV (reference sequence). The CDR3 is 16 residues long. V lost 5 bases and J 4 bases, leaving 21 bases between the germline ends.

This rearrangement joins TRBV7-6 to TRBJ1-1; weak D call: TRBD1 (5 bases). The germline gives CDR1 SGHVS, CDR2 FNYEAQ. The ends were cut back, 5 bases at V and 3 bases at J, with 19 bases in the middle. The CDR3 extends over 16 amino acids. The CDR3 DNA is TGTGCCAGCAGCCCGTTCGGGGGAGGATCGGACACTGAAGCTTTCTTT. It is translated as CASSPFGGGSDTEAFF. Full variable domain (remainder filled in from reference TRBV7-6 and TRBJ1-1): GAGVSQSPRYKVTKRGQDVALRCDPISGHVSLYWYRQALGQGPEFLTYFNYEAQQDKSGLPNDRFSAERPEGSISTLTIQRTEQRDSAMYRCASSPFGGGSDTEAFFGQGTRLTVV.

This chain connects TRBV5-6 to TRBJ2-4; perhaps TRBD1 as D (5 bases). V was cut by 4 bases and J by 0 bases, with 11 bases left in between. CDR1 and CDR2 (germline): SGHDT, YYEEEE. This CDR3 is built from 15 residues. The CDR3 nucleotides read TGTGCCAGCAGCCAGGGTCCCCTAGCCAAAAACATTCAGTACTTC. Translation: CASSQGPLAKNIQYF.

V and J are TRBV2 and TRBJ2-2; weak D call: TRBD1 (5 bases). With 5 bases removed from V and 6 bases from J, the gap between germline ends came to 19 bases. CDR1 and CDR2 (germline): SNHLY, FYNNEI. This CDR3 is 16 amino acids long. The CDR3 protein is CASSPLQGDWAGELFF. CDR3 bases: TGTGCCAGCAGTCCCTTGCAGGGTGATTGGGCCGGGGAGCTGTTTTTT.

V is TRBV15 and J is TRBJ2-7; D uncertain. This CDR3 is 11 amino acids long. In germline, CDR1 is LNHNV, CDR2 YYDKDF (reference sequence). The germline V and J ends were trimmed by 8 bases and 3 bases, with 8 bases remaining between them. The CDR3: CATVNGYEQYF. For the CDR3, the DNA is TGTGCCACCGTAAACGGCTACGAGCAGTACTTC.

The chain recombines TRBV11-2 with TRBJ2-5, with 9 positions matching TRBD1. There are 17 residues in the CDR3. V trimming: 4 bases; J trimming: 1 base; junction bases outside the gene matches: 10. Germline assignment: CDR1 SGHAT and CDR2 FQNNGV. Written as DNA, the CDR3 is TGTGCCAGCAGCTCCCCGGCCCTGACAGGGGGCCAAGAGACCCAGTACTTC. Residues: CASSSPALTGGQETQYF.

The chain recombines TRBV15 with TRBJ2-2, with a tentative D call TRBD1 (5 bases). The V gene lost 6 bases and the J gene lost 0 bases, with 14 bases spanning the gap. Germline V CDR1 and CDR2: LNHNV, YYDKDF (reference sequence). CDR3 length equals 16 residues. The CDR3 coding sequence is TGTGCCACCAGGACCCCCGACAGTGCGAACACCGGGGAGCTGTTTTTT. It translates to CATRTPDSANTGELFF.

This clone was recorded only once. The genes are TRBV29-1 and TRBJ1-2; D not certain. V lost 4 bases to trimming and J lost 0 bases, with 18 bases between them. CDR3 length: 16 amino acids. In germline, CDR1 is SQVTM, CDR2 ANQGSEA. The CDR3 DNA reads as TGCAGCGTTGGAGGGAAGGTTCGGACGGCTAACTATGGCTACACCTTC. Protein: CSVGGKVRTANYGYTF.

This chain links TRBV11-3 with TRBJ2-1, with 14 bases matching TRBD2. The germline V gene encodes CDR1 SGHNT and CDR2 YENEEA. The ends lost 5 bases at V and 9 bases at J; junction bases unmatched: 9. CDR3 size: 16 residues. CDR3 DNA: TGTGCCAGCAGCGGGACTAGCGGGGGCCGTGTCCGTGAGCAGTTCTTC. Its protein product is CASSGTSGGRVREQFF.

This clone was counted a single time. The CDR3 DNA sequence: TGTGCCAGCAGTCGGGACAGAGCACAAGAGACCCAGTACTTC. Translating gives CASSRDRAQETQYF. The J gene is TRBJ2-5, the V gene TRBV27; 7 nucleotides agree with TRBD1. V lost 5 bases to trimming and J lost 2 bases; unmatched junction nucleotides: 5. This CDR3 is built from 14 residues. Germline CDR1 reads MNHEY; CDR2 reads SMNVEV (reference sequence).